This T cell receptor beta chain was recovered during a study of Graves' ophthalmopathy and Graves' hyperthyroidism. Study-wide points: The model reached approximately 70% sensitivity and around 72% specificity for predicting ophthalmopathy progression. Clonotypes were expanded in thyroid at above 0.001 frequency, and most also appeared in blood.

Beta-chain TCR CDR3 regions were amplified from RNA transcripts. An initial RT-PCR round employing HTBI primers preceded a second-round multiplex PCR. TCRdb recomputed calls from the multiplex PCR reads with MiXCR, one row per CDR3 protein. The sample holds about 500,000 distinct CDR3 sequences, about an eighth seen once. This clonotype was counted at least ten times. What it recognizes is unknown. Ophthalmopathic donors had moderate-to-severe activity, CAS ≥3 and NOSPECS ≥4, with disease that had lasted under 3 months. Looked up from germline, CDR1 is SGHTA and CDR2 is FQGNSA. There are 15 residues in the CDR3. With V trimmed by 3 bases and J by 5 bases, 5 bases remained unmatched.

This sequence was found in a woman in her twenties or thirties with Graves' ophthalmopathy. The sequencing sample was made of blood. V gene TRBV7-2 combines with J gene TRBJ1-5, with 9 bases aligning to TRBD1. CDR3 DNA sequence: TGTGCCAGCAGCTTCCTGGACAGGGGTTATCAGCCCCAGCATTTT. Protein product: CASSFLDRGYQPQHF.